A single sample gave rise to the 25 T cell receptor beta chains below, sequenced in a study of siplizumab effects on memory and regulatory T cells. Assay: immunoSEQ multiplex PCR; the TCRdb copy retains only in-frame clones and omits some. The sample contains 70,000 or so clones, approximately 89% of which appear only once. The material sequenced was Tregs sorted from blood. These receptors all come from a human donor in good health.

This CDR3 reads CASSPSSWDGITDTQYF. CDR3 bases: TGTGCCAGCTCACCATCTAGTTGGGACGGAATCACAGATACGCAGTATTTT. V is TRBV18 and J is TRBJ2-3, with D perhaps being TRBD1 or TRBD2 (5 bases each). There are 17 residues in the CDR3. Germline-derived CDR1 and CDR2 are KGHSH and LQKENI. The V and J ends lost 2 bases and 2 bases respectively, with 17 bases between them.

This clone showed up many times. The chain employs TRBV6-1 and TRBJ2-7; 10 bases are a match to TRBD1. The CDR3 spans 13 residues. Germline lookup yields CDR1 MNHNS and CDR2 SASEGT. Trimming at V came to 5 bases and at J to 4 bases, leaving 2 bases not matched to a gene. Written as DNA, the CDR3 is TGTGCCAGCAGTAGGGACAGGGGTTACGAGCAGTACTTC. Translating it yields CASSRDRGYEQYF.

The CDR3 nucleotides are TGTGCCAGCAGCCCGGAGGGCAGCAATCAGCCCCAGCATTTT. Amino acid sequence: CASSPEGSNQPQHF. The chain carries TRBV5-5 and TRBJ1-5; the D is unclear. V was trimmed by 4 bases and J by 1 base, leaving 9 bases between them. CDR3 length equals 14 residues. Germline lookup yields CDR1 SGHKS and CDR2 YYEKEE (reference sequence).

This clone was seen only once. The chain employs TRBV7-2 and TRBJ2-1, with D perhaps given as TRBD1 or TRBD2 (6 bases each). CDR3 length: 15 residues. CDR1 and CDR2 (germline): SGHTA, FQGNSA. The V gene lost 7 bases and the J gene lost 5 bases, with 18 bases spanning the gap. CDR3 residues: CASTQVRGANNEQFF. CDR3 nucleotides: TGTGCCAGCACCCAGGTTAGGGGGGCGAACAATGAGCAGTTCTTC.

This chain links TRBV9 with TRBJ1-4; D remains unclear. V lost 4 bases and J lost 0, with 7 bases in between. Germline V gene sequence: CDR1 SGDLS, CDR2 YYNGEE. The CDR3 consists of 14 residues. The CDR3 reads CASSWDSTNEKLFF. CDR3 sequence (DNA): TGTGCCAGCAGCTGGGATTCAACTAATGAAAAACTGTTTTTT.

V gene TRBV15 combines with J gene TRBJ2-3, with 7 bases that match TRBD2. The CDR3 consists of 15 residues. Unmatched junction bases numbered 3, after V lost 2 bases and J lost 1 base. Germline CDR1 and CDR2: LNHNV and YYDKDF (reference sequence). CDR3 nucleotide sequence: TGTGCCACCAGCAGAAAAGCGGGACGCACAGATACGCAGTATTTT. The encoded protein is CATSRKAGRTDTQYF.

The V and J genes are TRBV6-4 and TRBJ2-1; 8 nucleotides line up with TRBD2. This CDR3 has 14 residues. Germline V gene data show CDR1 as MRHNA and CDR2 as SNTAGT. Losses at the gene ends were 2 bases for V and 7 bases for J; bases not matched to a gene: 4. Here the CDR3 DNA reads TGTGCCAGCAGTGACCACGGGAGGGGTAATGAGCAGTTCTTC. Translating it yields CASSDHGRGNEQFF.

This clone has a single count. The CDR3 does not end in the conserved phenylalanine or tryptophan, so this is likely a read error. This chain joins TRBV7-6 and TRBJ1-2, with a possible D match to TRBD1 (6 bases). The ends were cut back, 5 bases at V and 2 bases at J, with 9 bases in the middle. The CDR3 contains 13 residues. The germline V gene encodes CDR1 SGHVS and CDR2 FNYEAQ. The CDR3 sequence: CASSPGQNYGYTL. For the CDR3, the DNA is TGTGCCAGCAGCCCCGGACAGAACTATGGCTACACCCTC.

The chain combines TRBV5-1 with TRBJ2-5, with D possibly being TRBD2 (5 bases). CDR1 is SGHRS and CDR2 is YFSETQ in the germline V gene. The CDR3 covers 12 residues. Trimming removed 5 bases at V and 1 base at J, with 6 bases between. In DNA form, the CDR3 reads TGCGCCAGCAGGCGGGTCCAAGAGACCCAGTACTTC. It is translated as CASRRVQETQYF.

In its sample, this clone was seen once. The gene calls are TRBV5-1 and TRBJ2-1; 11 bases map to TRBD2. This CDR3 contains 17 residues. Trimming at V came to 3 bases and at J to 9 bases, leaving 14 bases not matched to a gene. CDR1 is SGHRS, CDR2 YFSETQ, per germline. CDR3 loop: CASSSIGTSGRGSEQFF. The DNA of the CDR3 is TGCGCCAGCAGCTCGATCGGAACTAGCGGGAGAGGAAGTGAGCAGTTCTTC.

The V call is TRBV21-1, the J call TRBJ2-7; TRBD2 was called by the table and not checked on the DNA. TRBV21-1 is given as a pseudogene. The CDR3 sequence is 18 residues long. In DNA form, the CDR3 reads TGTGCCAGCAGCAAAGTGCGTAGTGGACTAGCGGGAACCGGCGAGCAGTACTTC. Translation: CASSKVRSGLAGTGEQYF.

The chain uses TRBV19 and TRBJ1-1, with 10 bases fitting TRBD1. This CDR3 is 15 amino acids long. Germline trimming cut 5 bases from V and 5 bases from J; bases unmatched to any gene: 8. Germline CDR1 LNHDA, CDR2 SQIVND (reference sequence). The CDR3 here is CASSLRGQGKTEAFF. DNA of the CDR3: TGTGCCAGTAGTCTCCGGGGACAGGGGAAAACTGAAGCTTTCTTT.

The chain combines TRBV5-1 with TRBJ2-3, with D perhaps TRBD1 or TRBD2 (5 bases each). The germline V gene has CDR1 SGHRS and CDR2 YFSETQ. The CDR3 has 14 residues. V was cut by 4 bases and J by 3 bases, with 12 bases left in between. The CDR3 reads CASSQAWGTDTQYF. The CDR3 DNA reads as TGCGCCAGCAGCCAGGCCTGGGGGACAGATACGCAGTATTTT. Using reference TRBV5-1 and TRBJ2-3 for the parts outside the CDR3, the full variable domain is KAGVTQTPRYLIKTRGQQVTLSCSPISGHRSVSWYQQTPGQGLQFLFEYFSETQRNKGNFPGRFSGRQFSNSRSEMNVSTLELGDSALYLCASSQAWGTDTQYFGPGTRLTVL.

This clone was detected once. The V and J genes are TRBV4-2 and TRBJ1-4; weak D call: TRBD1 (5 bases). The CDR3 covers 16 residues. Germline V gives CDR1 LGHNA, CDR2 YNFKEQ. Deletions cut 3 bases from V and 4 bases from J, with 15 bases between. The CDR3 spells CASSQPRSQGNEKLFF. CDR3 DNA sequence: TGTGCCAGCAGCCAGCCGAGGTCCCAGGGTAATGAAAAACTGTTTTTT.

This clone was detected once. The chain employs TRBV11-3 and TRBJ2-1, with 11 bases fitting TRBD2. The CDR3 sequence is 16 residues long. The V segment lost 5 bases and the J segment 6 bases; nucleotides outside the gene matches: 9. CDR1 is SGHNT and CDR2 is YENEEA in the germline V gene. CDR3 loop: CASSPRLAGGLNEQFF. Written as DNA, the CDR3 is TGTGCCAGCAGCCCCCGCCTAGCGGGAGGCCTCAATGAGCAGTTCTTC.

This chain links TRBV14 with TRBJ1-1; D gene unclear. The CDR3 sequence is 15 residues long. From germline, CDR1 is SGHDN and CDR2 FVKESK. Between the trimmed V and J ends, which lost 4 bases and 0 bases, there was a span of 12 bases. The chain's CDR3 is CASSPWGIVNTEAFF. The DNA of the CDR3 is TGTGCCAGCAGCCCCTGGGGAATCGTGAACACTGAAGCTTTCTTT.

This chain uses TRBV14 with TRBJ2-7; TRBD2 matches at 7 bases. The germline V gene encodes CDR1 SGHDN and CDR2 FVKESK. This CDR3 is 16 amino acids long. Trimming removed 0 bases from V and 3 bases from J; junction bases left unmatched: 8. The CDR3 region is CASSQEWGLRVYEQYF. The CDR3 DNA reads TGTGCCAGCAGCCAAGAGTGGGGACTACGGGTCTACGAGCAGTACTTC.

The chain employs TRBV6-6 and TRBJ2-1; D is undetermined. Germline V gene data show CDR1 as MNHNY and CDR2 as SVGAGI (reference sequence). This CDR3 spans 15 amino acids. V lost 6 bases to trimming and J lost 4 bases, with 16 bases between them. CDR3 protein: CASRHLSQEYNEQFF. The CDR3 coding sequence is TGTGCCAGCAGGCACTTGTCCCAGGAATACAATGAGCAGTTCTTC.

The V and J genes are TRBV6-6 and TRBJ2-5; D perhaps matches TRBD1 (6 bases). The assigned J gene may be wrong: the sequence end matches TRBJ2-7 better. The germline V gene has CDR1 MNHNY and CDR2 SVGAGI (reference sequence). The CDR3 extends over 15 amino acids. In DNA form, the CDR3 reads TGTGCCAGCAGTTCTCCGGGACACGGGATCTACGAGCAGTACTTC. Its translation: CASSSPGHGIYEQYF.

This chain's CDR3 is CASSSSGGRQETQYF. DNA of the CDR3: TGTGCCAGCAGTTCTAGCGGGGGGCGTCAAGAGACCCAGTACTTC. V gene TRBV28 combines with J gene TRBJ2-5; 11 nucleotides match TRBD2. The CDR3 spans 15 residues. V lost 4 bases, J lost 2 bases, and 3 bases stayed unmatched. CDR1 MDHEN and CDR2 SYDVKM come from the germline V gene.

This clone was picked up a small number of times. J is TRBJ2-1 and V is TRBV30, with a possible D match to TRBD2 (5 bases). Germline-derived CDR1 and CDR2 are GTSNPN and SVGIG (reference sequence). Trimming took off 3 bases at V and 6 bases at J, with 18 bases between the two ends. The CDR3 runs 15 residues. The DNA for the CDR3 is TGTGCCTGGAGGAAGAGGGCTAGTGGGGTCAATGAGCAGTTCTTC. Its translation: CAWRKRASGVNEQFF.

The sample holds one count of this clone. V gene TRBV18 combines with J gene TRBJ1-1, with unresolved D. V lost 6 bases and J 0 bases, leaving 8 bases between the germline ends. This CDR3 contains 13 residues. CDR1 is KGHSH, CDR2 LQKENI, per germline. CDR3 in amino acids: CASSPGLNTEAFF. The CDR3, as DNA: TGTGCCAGCTCCCCAGGACTGAACACTGAAGCTTTCTTT.

This clone was counted a single time. This sequence joins TRBV29-1 and TRBJ2-7; no clear D gene. V was cut by 2 bases and J by 6 bases, with 5 bases left in between. The CDR3 runs to 10 residues. Looked up from germline, CDR1 is SQVTM and CDR2 is ANQGSEA. CDR3 sequence: CSVERGEQYF. CDR3 nucleotides: TGCAGCGTTGAACGCGGCGAGCAGTACTTC.

This chain connects TRBV10-2 to TRBJ2-2, with D possibly matching TRBD1 (6 bases). The CDR3 is made up of 13 amino acids. From germline, CDR1 is WSHSY and CDR2 SAAADI. V lost 2 bases, J lost 7 bases, and 8 bases lay in between. CDR3 residues: CASSERGSGELFF. CDR3 nucleotides: TGCGCCAGCAGTGAGAGGGGGAGCGGGGAGCTGTTTTTT.

V and J are TRBV18 and TRBJ2-2; D might be TRBD2 (5 bases). Deletions cut 3 bases from V and 2 bases from J, with 7 bases between. Germline CDR1 and CDR2: KGHSH and LQKENI. This CDR3 contains 14 residues. In DNA form, the CDR3 reads TGTGCCAGCTCACCGAGGGTCAACACCGGGGAGCTGTTTTTT. As protein: CASSPRVNTGELFF.